This record covers a single T cell receptor (beta chain). Its antigen remains undetermined. Base-call qualities are not available, and no considerably larger clone is one nucleotide away. Taken from the germline V gene, the CDR1 and CDR2 loops are SGHTA and FQGNSA. From cysteine to phenylalanine, the CDR3 is 12 amino acids long. Here the CDR3 DNA is all that survives: 36 bases in frame from base 1. Trimming at the junction amounts to 3 bases on V and 7 bases on J, and the germline ends lie 9 bases apart. The sample comes from a study of IL-17A CD8 T cells in psoriatic arthritis synovium. Looking at the study overall: The study was designed to define the phenotype, molecular profile and function of synovial IL-17A+CD8+ T cells in the pathogenesis of psoriatic arthritis.

What the work shows at the level of the full study, not this receptor alone: In two patients, many Tc17 clones were shared with the synovial Tc1 population, giving Morisita overlap indices above 0.75. Although most synovial CD8+ subsets stayed polyclonal, some individual clones made up over 4.5% of the repertoire. Only a few patients were covered by TCR sequencing, and this limited sample size was acknowledged by the authors. Because no psoriatic arthritis synovial tissue samples were available, cells were taken from synovial fluid instead of synovial tissue.

After DNA extraction (Qiagen), TCRbeta V-D-J rearrangements were amplified in a bias-controlled manner and then sequenced at high throughput (immunoSEQ; Adaptive Biotech). From the authors' description of their analysis: The immunoSEQ Analyzer platform was used to analyze productive sequences at the sequence level. Clonality was calculated as 1 minus Pielou's evenness, so values run from 0 (highly polyclonal) up to 1 (monoclonal). The Morisita index, ranging from 0 (no similarity) to 1 (complete similarity), was used to quantify repertoire overlap between subsets. The immuneACCESS repertoire file appears here via TCRdb, limited to in-frame rearrangements. These files lack a portion of the clones; in checked studies, under half of the deficit traces to unresolved V genes, and the cause of the others is not known. The DNA gave D and trimming, while V, J and clone size come from that table. This sample holds fewer than 2,500 clones; 72% were observed only once. 9.5% to 12% of the sample rests with the top ten.

Magnetically isolated CD3+ T cells were stimulated about 1.6 hours with PMA and ionomycin, then labeled by IL-17A and IFNgamma cytokine secretion assays. Synovial fluid effusions were drawn by aspiration from the actively inflamed joints of psoriatic arthritis patients. For each patient, synovial fluid served as the source from which three memory CD8+ T cell populations were isolated by sorting: Tc1 cells (IL-17A-IFNgamma+), Tc17 cells (IL-17A+) and the bulk memory fraction, allowing their TCR repertoires to be compared. Psoriatic arthritis patients met the Classification of Psoriatic Arthritis Study Group (CASPAR) criteria. After counterstaining with viability dye plus anti-CD3, CD8, CD14 and CD4 antibodies, the cytokine-secreting cells were sorted on a BD FACSAria. In three patients with psoriatic arthritis, sorted CD8+ T cell subsets from synovial fluid were put through TCRbeta sequencing. Synovial fluid mononuclear cells were isolated with Lymphoprep and cryopreserved in liquid nitrogen before use. Roughly 50% fetal calf serum and roughly 10% dimethyl sulfoxide were contained in the cryopreservation medium.

The chain is encoded by TRBV7-2 joined to TRBJ1-1; TRBD1 could be the D gene, as 6 bases match. The source material was IFN-gamma+ CD8+ T cells from synovial fluid. The cell subset or site label, as the study defines it: IL-17A-IFNgamma+ memory CD8+ (Tc1) cells. The receptor comes from a human donor with psoriatic arthritis. The DNA reads as follows: TGTGCCAGCAGCTTCAGGGGAGGTGAAGCTTTCTTT. It is translated as CASSFRGGEAFF.